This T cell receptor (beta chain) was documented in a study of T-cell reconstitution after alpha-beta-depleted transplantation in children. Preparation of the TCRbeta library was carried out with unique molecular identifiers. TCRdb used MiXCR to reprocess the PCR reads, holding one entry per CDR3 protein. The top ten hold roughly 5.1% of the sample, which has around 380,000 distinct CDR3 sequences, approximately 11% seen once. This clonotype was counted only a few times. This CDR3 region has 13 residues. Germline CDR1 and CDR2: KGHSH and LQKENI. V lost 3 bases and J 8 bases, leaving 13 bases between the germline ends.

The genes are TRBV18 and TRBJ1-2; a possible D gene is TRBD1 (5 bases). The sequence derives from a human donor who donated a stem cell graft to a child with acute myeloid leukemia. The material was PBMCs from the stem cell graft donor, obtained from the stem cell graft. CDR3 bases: TGTGCCAGCTCACCTGACTTAGGGGACGGCTACACCTTC. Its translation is CASSPDLGDGYTF.